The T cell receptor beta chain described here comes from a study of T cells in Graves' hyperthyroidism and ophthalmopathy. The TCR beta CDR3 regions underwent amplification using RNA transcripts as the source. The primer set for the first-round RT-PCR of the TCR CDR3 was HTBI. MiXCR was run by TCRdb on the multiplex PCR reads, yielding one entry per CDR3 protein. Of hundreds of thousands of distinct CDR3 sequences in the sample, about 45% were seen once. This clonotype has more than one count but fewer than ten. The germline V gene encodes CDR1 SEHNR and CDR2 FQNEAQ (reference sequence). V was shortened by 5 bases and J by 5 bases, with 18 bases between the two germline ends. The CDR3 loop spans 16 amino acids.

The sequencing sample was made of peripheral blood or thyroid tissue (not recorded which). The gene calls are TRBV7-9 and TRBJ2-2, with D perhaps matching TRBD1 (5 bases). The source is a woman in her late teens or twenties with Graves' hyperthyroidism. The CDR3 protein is CASSLLTVSGTGELFF. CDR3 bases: TGTGCCAGCAGCCTGCTGACAGTTTCAGGAACCGGGGAGCTGTTTTTT. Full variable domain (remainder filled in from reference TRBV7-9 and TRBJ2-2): DTGVSQNPRHKITKRGQNVTFRCDPISEHNRLYWYRQTLGQGPEFLTYFQNEAQLEKSRLLSDRFSAERPKGSFSTLEIQRTEQGDSAMYLCASSLLTVSGTGELFFGEGSRLTVL.